This TCR beta chain is from a study of shared clonotypes between healthy human individuals. Overall study results and limits: The sole specimen, blood, was sampled, and tissue repertoires likely differ. Naive subsets generally exceeded memory subsets in estimated richness.

Trimming left V 6 bases short and J 3 bases short, with 14 bases between. CDR3 length: 14 amino acids. The germline V gene has CDR1 MDHEN and CDR2 SYDVKM. As to this clone: Its target is unknown. Different DNA sequences within this sample yield the same CDR3.

Donors had no recently reported acute infections or vaccinations and were HIV-negative. At the deep level, the assay was run. TCRdb keeps only in-frame clones here, not all; method: immunoSEQ multiplex PCR. Seen here are about 670,000 clones, 60% to 80% observed once, and the top ten hold approximately 2%. The rearrangement links TRBV28 to TRBJ1-2; D is unclear. The receptor's source is a woman in her twenties or thirties in good health. Sequences were obtained from memory CD4+ T cells sorted from blood. Subset: CD45RA-negative fraction. CDR3 residues: CASSLVQRDYGYTF. The CDR3 bases are TGTGCCAGCAGCCTGGTACAGAGAGACTATGGCTACACCTTC.